In its sample, the clone carrying this TCR beta chain was seen a few times. The target antigen is unknown. This sample was included in a study of vaccination effects on CD4 cells after COVID-19. This table comes from immunoSEQ multiplex PCR, and its TCRdb copy is limited to in-frame clones, with some not included. The sample includes more than 20,000 clones, approximately 72% of them seen just once. Antigen-specific CD4+ T cell clonotypes were called by their expansion after viral peptide-pool culture in ViraFEST. Researchers isolated CD4+ T cells once approximately 10 days of culture had elapsed. The study found no prior SARS-CoV-2 infection in the vaccine recipients, who tested negative for nucleocapsid antibodies. Study-wide points: Vaccine-induced clones in healthy vaccinees cross-reacted with common cold coronaviruses in only 1 of 255 cases.

The V gene lost 4 bases and the J gene lost 3 bases, with 8 bases spanning the gap. Looked up from germline, CDR1 is SGHRS and CDR2 is YFSETQ. CDR3 size: 12 residues. Here the sequenced sample was CD4+ T cells from PBMCs cultured with HCoV-NL63 spike peptides, taken before COVID-19 vaccination. The chain couples TRBV5-1 to TRBJ2-7; D is possibly TRBD1 (5 bases). The receptor was derived from a human donor who received a COVID-19 vaccine. The CDR3 coding sequence is TGCGCCAGCAGCCAGGGTTACTACGAGCAGTACTTC. This gives the protein CASSQGYYEQYF.